This T cell receptor (beta chain) was captured in a study of CD8 T cells in ankylosing spondylitis. Germline CDR1 is SEHNR and CDR2 is FQNEAQ (reference sequence). There are 13 residues in the CDR3. The V end was cut by 1 base, the J end by 6 bases, with 9 bases between. Each CDR3 protein is one row after TCRdb ran MiXCR on the 5' RACE reads. This sample has 36,000 or so distinct CDR3 sequences, with approximately 6% found just once. At least ten counts were recorded for this clonotype. This receptor was identified in a male donor with ankylosing spondylitis or in good health (not recorded which). Material for sequencing was blood, either unsorted or a sorted T cell fraction (not recorded which). The gene calls are TRBV7-9 and TRBJ1-1, with D hard to call. The CDR3 DNA sequence: TGTGCCAGCAGCTTAGGGGTGCTGGCTGAAGCTTTCTTT. Its protein product is CASSLGVLAEAFF.